This TCR beta chain was sequenced in a study of shared clonotypes between healthy human individuals. Notes on the study in general: Only blood underwent sampling, and tissue repertoires likely differ.

There are 14 residues in the CDR3. Trimming took 5 bases from V and 7 from J, leaving 14 bases between them. Germline CDR1 LNHDA, CDR2 SQIVND (reference sequence). As concerns this clone: What it binds is not known.

Adult donors, all healthy and HIV-negative, had no recent acute infections or vaccinations. Splitting of each subset's genomic DNA was done evenly across several immunoSEQ plates. Ten immunoSEQ deep assay plates were used by the authors to sequence unsorted PBMC DNA. The repertoire was sequenced with immunoSEQ multiplex PCR; TCRdb's copy has only in-frame clones and lacks some. The table has about 560,000 clones, roughly four fifths seen once. The sample consisted of PBMCs. The chain carries TRBV19 and TRBJ2-2, with a tentative D call TRBD1 (6 bases). This receptor was taken from a woman aged 40 to 49 in good health. Some clones in this sample may be carry-over from other donors' samples. The DNA of the CDR3 is TGTGCCAGTAGTGAGACAGGATCGGTCGGGGAGCTGTTTTTT. Translated: CASSETGSVGELFF. Looking up the rest from reference TRBV19 and TRBJ2-2 gives the full variable domain: DGGITQSPKYLFRKEGQNVTLSCEQNLNHDAMYWYRQDPGQGLRLIYYSQIVNDFQKGDIAEGYSVSREKKESFPLTVTSAQKNPTAFYLCASSETGSVGELFFGEGSRLTVL.